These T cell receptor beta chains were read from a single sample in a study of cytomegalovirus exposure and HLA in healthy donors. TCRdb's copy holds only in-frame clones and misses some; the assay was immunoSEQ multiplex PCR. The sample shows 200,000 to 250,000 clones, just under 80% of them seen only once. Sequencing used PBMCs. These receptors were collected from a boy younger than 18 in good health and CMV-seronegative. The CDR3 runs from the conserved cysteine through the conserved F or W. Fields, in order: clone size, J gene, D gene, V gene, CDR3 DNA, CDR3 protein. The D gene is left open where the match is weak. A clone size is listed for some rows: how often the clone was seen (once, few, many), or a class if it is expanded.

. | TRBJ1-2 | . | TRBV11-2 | TGTGCCAGCAGCTTTCTAGAGGGTACCTCTGGCTACACCTTC | CASSFLEGTSGYTF
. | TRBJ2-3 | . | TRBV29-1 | TGCAGCGTTGATCCATCCTCGGGCACAGATACGCAGTATTTT | CSVDPSSGTDTQYF
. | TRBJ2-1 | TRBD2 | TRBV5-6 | TGTGCCAGCAGCTTGGGCCCACCAACTAGCGGCCCTGGGGATGAGCAGTTCTTC | CASSLGPPTSGPGDEQFF
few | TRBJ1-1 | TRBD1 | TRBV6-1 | TGTGCCAGCAGTATAGGGGGCTGGGGCACTGAAGCTTTCTTT | CASSIGGWGTEAFF
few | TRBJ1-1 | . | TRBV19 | TGTGCCAGTAGTATAGTAAGGACAGAGAACACTGAAGCTTTCTTT | CASSIVRTENTEAFF
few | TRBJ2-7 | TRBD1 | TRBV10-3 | TGTGCCATCAGGAGGGGCGGGACAGGGAGCGAGCAGTACTTC | CAIRRGGTGSEQYF
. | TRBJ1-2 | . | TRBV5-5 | TGTGCCAGCAGCTTGGTCGGAGGGGATGGCTACACCTTC | CASSLVGGDGYTF
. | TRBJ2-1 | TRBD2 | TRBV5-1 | TGCGCCAGCAGAGGAAGGACTAGCGGTGACAATGAGCAGTTCTTC | CASRGRTSGDNEQFF
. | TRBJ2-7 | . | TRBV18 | TGTGCCAGCTCACCCGGTAGTTCTCACTCCCACGAGCAGTACTTC | CASSPGSSHSHEQYF
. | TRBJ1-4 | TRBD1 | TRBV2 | TGTGCCAGCAGTTTCACCGGGACAGCTGAAAAACTGTTTTTT | CASSFTGTAEKLFF
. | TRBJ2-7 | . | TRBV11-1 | TGTGCCAGCAGCTTCGGTACCGGGAGCTCCTACGAGCAGTACTTC | CASSFGTGSSYEQYF
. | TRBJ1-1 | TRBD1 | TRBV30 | TGTGCCTGGAGTCCCAGGACAGGGGATATGAACACTGAAGCTTTCTTT | CAWSPRTGDMNTEAFF
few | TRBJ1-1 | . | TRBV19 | TGTGCCAGTAGTCAGACAGTGGGTGGGGGGACTGAAGCTTTCTTT | CASSQTVGGGTEAFF
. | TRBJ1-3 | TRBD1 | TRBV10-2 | TGCGCCAGCAGTGAGTCGAGACAGGGGGATAACTCTGGAAACACCATATATTTT | CASSESRQGDNSGNTIYF
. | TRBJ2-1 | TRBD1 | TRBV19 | TGTGCCAGTTGCCCCACAGGACAGGGATCGAATGAGCAGTTCTTC | CASCPTGQGSNEQFF
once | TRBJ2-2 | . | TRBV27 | TGTGCCAGCAGTGCCTTCGGGGGAAGGGGGGAGCTGTTTTTT | CASSAFGGRGELFF
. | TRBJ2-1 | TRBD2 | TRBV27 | TGTGCCAGCAGTTTGGGCGGGAGCTCGTACAATGAGCAGTTCTTC | CASSLGGSSYNEQFF